Below are 3 T cell receptor beta chains sequenced from a single sample in a study of T cell repertoires in cytomegalovirus infection. One entry per CDR3 protein results from TCRdb running MiXCR on the reads. This repertoire shows some 450,000 distinct CDR3 sequences, about a third found once; its top ten account for roughly 15%. What was sequenced was PBMCs. These TCRs come from a human donor in good health (CMV status not recorded). Some clones in this sample may be carry-over from other donors' samples.

This rearrangement joins TRBV5-1 to TRBJ1-1; D remains unclear. The CDR3 is 13 amino acids. Germline CDR1 reads SGHRS; CDR2 reads YFSETQ. Between the trimmed V and J ends, which lost 0 bases and 8 bases, there was a span of 11 bases. The CDR3 loop is CASSLGHGPEAFF. In nucleotides, the CDR3 is TGCGCCAGCAGCTTGGGCCATGGTCCCGAAGCTTTCTTT.

This sequence joins TRBV4-3 and TRBJ2-3; TRBD2 aligns across 12 bases. There are 16 residues in the CDR3. Germline CDR1 and CDR2: LGHNA and YSLEER. Trimming at V came to 2 bases and at J to 2 bases, leaving 2 bases not matched to a gene. This CDR3 reads CASSQRTSGNTDTQYF. CDR3 DNA sequence: TGCGCCAGCAGCCAAAGGACTAGCGGGAACACAGATACGCAGTATTTT.

The chain couples TRBV7-6 to TRBJ2-2; 11 bases align to TRBD1. The CDR3 sequence is 18 residues long. With 0 bases clipped from V and 3 bases from J, the junction kept 6 bases outside the gene matches. The germline gives CDR1 SGHVS, CDR2 FNYEAQ. The CDR3 reads CASSLAGGTGGYTGELFF. The CDR3 nucleotides are TGTGCCAGCAGCTTAGCAGGAGGGACAGGGGGGTACACCGGGGAGCTGTTTTTT.